What follows are 3 T cell receptor beta chains derived from one specimen sequenced in a study of blood T cell repertoires in COVID-19. Profiled with immunoSEQ multiplex PCR; TCRdb holds only in-frame clones, not every one. The sample comprises under 300,000 clones, about 86% of which are singletons, and under 15% rests with the top ten. The sequenced sample consisted of peripheral blood. The source of these receptors is a woman aged 70-85 years with COVID-19, enrolled during active disease.

The J gene is TRBJ1-2, the V gene TRBV12-3 or TRBV12-4, with no clear D. Trimming removed 8 bases from V and 0 bases from J, with 10 bases in between. This CDR3 is 13 amino acids long. As DNA, the CDR3 is TGTGCCAGCCGCCTCAGTGCTAACTATGGCTACACCTTC. Translated: CASRLSANYGYTF.

The V and J genes are TRBV5-4 and TRBJ2-2; D might be TRBD1 (5 bases). The CDR3 spans 16 residues. The germline V gene has CDR1 SGHNT and CDR2 YYREEE (reference sequence). V was cut by 1 base and J by 4 bases, with 14 bases left in between. DNA of the CDR3: TGTGCCAGCAGCTTGCGCAGGGCATCGGGCACCGGGGAGCTGTTTTTT. It translates to CASSLRRASGTGELFF. Using reference TRBV5-4 and TRBJ2-2 for the parts outside the CDR3, the full variable domain is ETGVTQSPTHLIKTRGQQVTLRCSSQSGHNTVSWYQQALGQGPQFIFQYYREEENGRGNFPPRFSGLQFPNYSSELNVNALELDDSALYLCASSLRRASGTGELFFGEGSRLTVL.

The chain is built from TRBV18 and TRBJ1-2, with TRBD1 matching 8 bases. Germline V gene sequence: CDR1 KGHSH, CDR2 LQKENI. CDR3 size: 14 residues. V was pared by 5 bases and J by 1 base, with 3 bases of the junction left unmatched. CDR3 loop: CASSKDRDNYGYTF. The CDR3 DNA sequence: TGTGCCAGCTCAAAGGACAGGGATAACTATGGCTACACCTTC.